Below, 30 T cell receptor beta chains from the same sample are listed, as sequenced in a study of Tregs in tolerant kidney transplant recipients. Here immunoSEQ multiplex PCR was the method, and the copy in TCRdb shows in-frame clones only, minus some. This table holds 30,000 to 35,000 clones. This sample comprised CD8+ T cells from blood, obtained before the transplant. All receptors derive from a human donor who received a combined kidney and bone marrow transplant.

CDR3 DNA, as far as it was read: TGTGCCAGTAGTCCCCCAGGGGAGTATGGC. Its translation: CASSPPGEYG. The whole CDR3 protein reads CASSPPGEYGYTF. The V and J genes are TRBV19 and TRBJ1-2; possible D gene TRBD1, 6 bases. The read ends 3 residues early relative to the CDR3; the germline J gene fills the gap. The length of the CDR3 is 13 residues. CDR1 and CDR2 from the germline V gene are LNHDA and SQIVND (reference sequence). V was trimmed by 5 bases and J by 5 bases, leaving 12 bases between them.

Notes on this clone: The sequenced fragment ends 3 residues before the CDR3 boundary, so the rest is inferred from the germline J gene. V is TRBV5-1 and J is TRBJ2-7; TRBD1 matches at 8 bases. CDR1 and CDR2 from the germline V gene are SGHRS and YFSETQ. The V segment lost 5 bases and the J segment 4 bases; nucleotides outside the gene matches: 2. The CDR3 length is 12 residues. CDR3 DNA (partial): TGCGCCAGCAGGGACAGGGAATACGAG. It specifies CASRDREYE. The whole CDR3 region reads CASRDREYEQYF.

Incomplete CDR3 DNA: TGTGCCAGCAAGAACGGGTATGGC. Protein: CASKNGYG. The entire CDR3 is CASKNGYGYTF. The V gene is TRBV2, the J gene TRBJ1-2; D call uncertain. The missing CDR3 end, 3 residues past where the read stops, is filled in from the germline J gene. Deletions cut 7 bases from V and 5 bases from J, with 8 bases between. From germline, CDR1 is SNHLY and CDR2 FYNNEI. The CDR3 extends over 11 amino acids.

The CDR3 DNA, read in part, is TGCGCCAGCAGCTTGGGGGGGCAGGGTCAGCCC. Its translation: CASSLGGQGQP. The full CDR3 protein reads CASSLGGQGQPQHF. The chain couples TRBV5-1 to TRBJ1-5; a possible D gene is TRBD1 (6 bases). The read terminates 3 residues ahead of where the CDR3 ends, so the germline J gene completes it. Germline assignment: CDR1 SGHRS and CDR2 YFSETQ. The CDR3 extends over 14 amino acids. The V end lost 0 bases, the J end lost 6 bases, and 10 bases lay between the germline ends.

CDR3 bases read: TGTGCCAGCAGTTACTCCGGACTAGCGGGAGAAACAGATACG. This gives the protein CASSYSGLAGETDT. The complete CDR3 sequence is CASSYSGLAGETDTQYF. The genes are TRBV6-2 or TRBV6-3 and TRBJ2-3, with 13 bases lining up with TRBD2. The read terminates 3 residues ahead of where the CDR3 ends, so the germline J gene completes it. V was pared by 0 bases and J by 3 bases, with 3 bases of the junction left unmatched. The length of the CDR3 is 17 residues. Germline V gene lookup returns CDR1 MNHEY and CDR2 SVGEGT.

With regard to this clone: The observed sequence ends 3 residues before the CDR3 terminus, with the missing tail filled in from the germline J gene. The V gene is TRBV19, the J gene TRBJ1-5; no clear D gene. V dropped 3 bases and J dropped 0 bases, with 9 bases sitting between them. The V gene's germline CDR1 is LNHDA and CDR2 SQIVND (reference sequence). The CDR3 is 15 amino acids. CDR3 sequence: CASSIGQYSNQPQHF. CDR3 DNA, as far as it was read: TGTGCCAGTAGTATTGGGCAGTATAGCAATCAGCCC.

On this clone itself: The CDR3 end lies 3 residues beyond the end of the read and is filled in from the germline J gene. The chain joins TRBV7-9 to TRBJ2-3; possibly TRBD1 for D (5 bases). V lost 2 bases and J 4 bases, leaving 10 bases between the germline ends. The CDR3 is 14 residues long. CDR1 is SEHNR and CDR2 is FQNEAQ in the germline V gene (reference sequence). The covered CDR3 bases are TGTGCCAGCAGCTTATCTTTGGGGCCAGATACG. It codes for CASSLSLGPDT. The full CDR3 protein is CASSLSLGPDTQYF.

On this clone: The read ends 3 residues before the CDR3 terminus; that terminus is restored from the germline J gene. J is TRBJ2-7 and V is TRBV19, with TRBD1 matching over 8 bases. Trimming cost V 6 bases and J 2 bases; bases outside gene matches: 6. The CDR3 runs 14 residues. The germline gives CDR1 LNHDA, CDR2 SQIVND (reference sequence). The CDR3 DNA, read in part, is TGTGCCAGTAGGAAACAGGGGGAAGCCTACGAG. It encodes CASRKQGEAYE. The entire CDR3 reads CASRKQGEAYEQYF.

With respect to this clone: Read sequence stops 3 residues before the CDR3 end, and the germline J gene provides the missing end. The chain has TRBV30 and TRBJ2-5; 7 positions agree with TRBD1. The germline CDR1 and CDR2 sequences are GTSNPN and SVGIG (reference sequence). After removal of 6 bases from V and 2 bases from J, the junction contained 6 bases not matched to a gene. The CDR3 consists of 13 residues. CDR3 sequence: CACLRDRQETQYF. The CDR3 bases that were read are TGTGCCTGCCTCCGGGACAGACAAGAGACC.

Turning to this clone: The observed sequence ends 3 residues before the CDR3 terminus, with the missing tail filled in from the germline J gene. The rearrangement links TRBV7-2 to TRBJ2-7; D remains unclear. The CDR3 spans 13 residues. Trimming removed 6 bases at V and 2 bases at J, with 11 bases between. CDR1 and CDR2 (germline): SGHTA, FQGNSA. The sequenced CDR3 bases are TGTGCCAGCAGTGATACTCCCGCCTACGAG. Residues: CASSDTPAYE. The CDR3, in full, reads CASSDTPAYEQYF.

Worth noting for this clone: The CDR3 extends 3 residues past the end of the read, so its final part is completed from the germline J gene. The V and J genes are TRBV7-9 and TRBJ2-7; the D is unclear. CDR1 and CDR2 (germline): SEHNR, FQNEAQ (reference sequence). This CDR3 is built from 15 residues. V was shortened by 3 bases and J by 3 bases, with 15 bases between the two germline ends. CDR3 DNA (partial): TGTGCCAGCAGCTTTTATCCCCAGAAGAGCTACGAG. Translated, it gives CASSFYPQKSYE. The CDR3 as a whole reads CASSFYPQKSYEQYF.

On this clone: Read data end 3 residues before the CDR3 end; the end is taken from the germline J gene. The V gene is TRBV19, the J gene TRBJ2-1, with 8 positions matching TRBD2. V shed 3 bases, J shed 1 base, and the junction held 2 bases outside the gene matches. Germline lookup yields CDR1 LNHDA and CDR2 SQIVND (reference sequence). This CDR3 contains 15 residues. This chain's CDR3 is CASSIGTSSYNEQFF. The sequenced CDR3 bases are TGTGCCAGTAGTATCGGGACTAGTTCCTACAATGAG.

CDR3 sequence reads: CASSLGLYLDTQYF. The part of the CDR3 DNA that was read is TGTGCCAGCAGCTTAGGTCTATACTTGGATACG. The rearrangement uses TRBV13 and TRBJ2-3; D is ambiguous. The read comes to an end 3 residues before the CDR3 does, leaving the germline J gene to fill in the end. V lost 0 bases, J lost 6 bases, and 10 bases lay in between. This CDR3 is built from 14 residues. The V gene's germline CDR1 is PRHDT and CDR2 FYEKMQ (reference sequence). Supplemented by reference TRBV13 and TRBJ2-3, the full variable domain reads AAGVIQSPRHLIKEKRETATLKCYPIPRHDTVYWYQQGPGQDPQFLISFYEKMQSDKGSIPDRFSAQQFSDYHSELNMSSLELGDSALYFCASSLGLYLDTQYFGPGTRLTVL.

About this clone itself: The read ends 3 residues shy of where the CDR3 ends; the end is completed using the germline J gene. The V call is TRBV19, the J call TRBJ1-2; TRBD1 matches at 12 bases. The V and J ends lost 7 bases and 5 bases, in that order; junction bases with no gene match: 17. The CDR3 is 18 residues long. The germline V gene encodes CDR1 LNHDA and CDR2 SQIVND (reference sequence). CDR3 in amino acids: CASTLGGGQGAEWYGYTF. The covered CDR3 bases are TGTGCCAGTACCCTAGGAGGGGGACAGGGGGCTGAATGGTATGGC.

Comment on this clone: The CDR3 end is not reached by the read, which stops 3 residues before it; the germline J gene fills it in. J is TRBJ2-7 and V is TRBV7-8; D is perhaps TRBD2 (5 bases). The ends were cut back, 5 bases at V and 4 bases at J, with 15 bases in the middle. CDR1 and CDR2 (germline): SGHVS, FQNEAQ. The CDR3 loop spans 14 amino acids. The CDR3 spells CASSPGLSFYEQYF. Incomplete CDR3 DNA: TGTGCCAGCAGCCCAGGACTGTCCTTTTACGAG.

Notes on this clone: Read sequence stops 3 residues before the CDR3 end, and the germline J gene provides the missing end. This chain links TRBV29-1 with TRBJ2-7; 7 bases map to TRBD2. The length of the CDR3 is 14 residues. Germline-derived CDR1 and CDR2 are SQVTM and ANQGSEA. After removal of 4 bases from V and 3 bases from J, the junction contained 9 bases not matched to a gene. The CDR3 loop is CSVALGEGIYEQYF. Incomplete CDR3 DNA: TGCAGCGTTGCCCTCGGGGAGGGTATCTACGAG.

A remark on this clone: The read ends 3 residues early relative to the CDR3; the germline J gene fills the gap. V usage is TRBV6-2 or TRBV6-3 and J usage is TRBJ2-1; possibly TRBD2 for D (5 bases). The germline V and J ends were trimmed by 8 bases and 2 bases, with 13 bases remaining between them. The CDR3 has 14 amino acids. Germline V lookup: CDR1 MNHEY, CDR2 SVGEGT. CDR3 bases read: TGTGCCAGCGCCGGGGTAGAAACCTACAATGAG. Its protein product is CASAGVETYNE. The CDR3 in its entirety is CASAGVETYNEQFF.

As to this clone: The read comes to an end 3 residues before the CDR3 does, leaving the germline J gene to fill in the end. Other DNA sequences in the sample encode the same CDR3. The chain employs TRBV30 and TRBJ2-1; D is undetermined. V was pared by 1 base and J by 7 bases, with 5 bases between. Per the germline V gene, CDR1 is GTSNPN and CDR2 is SVGIG (reference sequence). This CDR3 contains 11 residues. The covered CDR3 bases are TGTGCCTGGAGTGCCGGTAATGAG. Its translation: CAWSAGNE. The CDR3 in full is CAWSAGNEQFF.

In the case of this clone: The sequence runs out 3 residues before the end of the CDR3; the remainder is reconstructed from the germline J gene. The chain carries TRBV19 and TRBJ2-7; D unresolved. The germline V gene encodes CDR1 LNHDA and CDR2 SQIVND (reference sequence). V lost 1 base and J lost 2, with 12 bases in between. CDR3 length: 15 residues. The DNA read from the CDR3 is TGTGCCAGTAGTATAGGGTCTCCACTCCCCTACGAG. Its translation is CASSIGSPLPYE. The full CDR3 protein is CASSIGSPLPYEQYF.

About this clone itself: The sequenced fragment ends 3 residues before the CDR3 boundary, so the rest is inferred from the germline J gene. The genes are TRBV19 and TRBJ2-5; TRBD2 is a possible D gene (5 bases). Germline CDR1 and CDR2: LNHDA and SQIVND (reference sequence). V was trimmed by 7 bases and J by 4 bases, leaving 7 bases between them. The CDR3 runs 11 residues. CDR3 region: CASIAGETQYF. The covered CDR3 bases are TGTGCCAGTATTGCGGGAGAGACC.

In the case of this clone: The read terminates 3 residues ahead of where the CDR3 ends, so the germline J gene completes it. The chain is built from TRBV18 and TRBJ2-2; maybe TRBD1 (5 bases). This CDR3 contains 16 residues. Trimming removed 4 bases at V and 0 bases at J, with 12 bases between. Germline CDR1 reads KGHSH; CDR2 reads LQKENI. The CDR3 is CASSRPREPNTGELFF. The sequenced CDR3 bases are TGTGCCAGCTCACGCCCCAGGGAACCGAACACCGGGGAG.

Concerning this clone itself: The CDR3 goes on 3 residues after the read ends, and that part is filled in from the germline J gene. The V call is TRBV20-1, the J call TRBJ2-3, with TRBD2 matching over 13 bases. CDR1 is DFQATT and CDR2 is SNEGSKA in the germline V gene (reference sequence). The CDR3 length is 15 residues. V lost 6 bases and J lost 4; bases outside the gene matches: 7. The CDR3: CSAGLAGVVADTQYF. Partial CDR3 DNA: TGCAGTGCCGGACTAGCGGGAGTAGTCGCAGATACG.

The CDR3 DNA, read in part, is TGCAGCGTTTTAGCCTACGAG. It is translated as CSVLAYE. The entire CDR3 is CSVLAYEQYF. J is TRBJ2-7 and V is TRBV29-1; no clear D gene. The read gets to within 3 residues of the CDR3 end, and the germline J gene fills in the rest. CDR3 length: 10 amino acids. The ends were cut back, 5 bases at V and 2 bases at J, with 4 bases in the middle. CDR1 is SQVTM, CDR2 ANQGSEA, per germline.

Of note for this clone: The CDR3 end falls 3 residues outside the read, so it is completed with the germline J gene. This chain links TRBV7-6 with TRBJ1-2; the match to TRBD1 covers 7 bases. This CDR3 is built from 13 residues. Germline V gene lookup returns CDR1 SGHVS and CDR2 FNYEAQ. The trim removed 5 bases at V and 3 bases at J, leaving 3 bases unmatched. The part of the CDR3 DNA that was read is TGTGCCAGCAGCCGACAGGGCGACTATGGC. This encodes CASSRQGDYG. The whole CDR3 reads CASSRQGDYGYTF.

A word on this clone: The read terminates 3 residues before the CDR3 end, so the remaining end is supplied by the germline J gene. V is TRBV7-9 and J is TRBJ2-5; weak D call: TRBD2 (5 bases). Trimming cost V 3 bases and J 0 bases, with 11 bases left between them. CDR3 length: 15 amino acids. Germline values: CDR1 SEHNR, CDR2 FQNEAQ (reference sequence). CDR3 sequence: CASSFPGKHQETQYF. CDR3 DNA (partial): TGTGCCAGCAGCTTTCCGGGGAAACACCAAGAGACC.

In the case of this clone: The read is 3 residues too short to cover the CDR3 end, so that end is filled in from the germline J gene. The chain employs TRBV5-6 and TRBJ1-1; TRBD1 agrees at 7 bases. The CDR3 has 13 amino acids. CDR1 and CDR2 (germline): SGHDT, YYEEEE. CDR3 DNA, as far as it was read: TGTGCCAGCAGGCCCAGGGGGGACCCAGAA. Its translation: CASRPRGDPE. From start to end, the CDR3 is CASRPRGDPEAFF.

Concerning this clone: The CDR3 end falls 3 residues outside the read, so it is completed with the germline J gene. The J gene is TRBJ1-2, the V gene TRBV10-2; 9 bases map to TRBD1. CDR3 size: 12 residues. In germline, CDR1 is WSHSY, CDR2 SAAADI. Losses at the gene ends were 8 bases for V and 3 bases for J; bases not matched to a gene: 1. The CDR3 protein is CASRTGDYGYTF. The part of the CDR3 DNA that was read is TGCGCCAGCCGGACAGGGGACTATGGC.

As for this clone: The CDR3 goes on 3 residues after the read ends, and that part is filled in from the germline J gene. This chain joins TRBV5-6 and TRBJ1-5; 7 bases align to TRBD1. Germline values: CDR1 SGHDT, CDR2 YYEEEE. Trimming took 4 bases from V and 6 from J; bases not matched to a gene: 10. CDR3 length: 15 amino acids. CDR3 DNA (partial): TGTGCCAGCAGCCCGTCCGACAGGGCGGGTCAGCCC. As protein: CASSPSDRAGQP. The CDR3 in its entirety is CASSPSDRAGQPQHF.

Concerning this clone itself: The DNA ends 3 residues before the CDR3 does, and the rest of the CDR3 is filled in from the germline J gene. The chain joins TRBV7-2 to TRBJ2-5, with 9 bases identical to TRBD1. The junction had 4 bases not matched to a gene; V was cut back by 6 bases and J by 5 bases. CDR1 is SGHTA and CDR2 is FQGNSA in the germline V gene. This CDR3 comprises 13 residues. This chain's CDR3 is CASSHRGRETQYF. Partial CDR3 DNA: TGTGCCAGCAGTCACAGGGGGCGGGAGACC.

Details on this clone: The read ends 3 residues shy of where the CDR3 ends; the end is completed using the germline J gene. V is TRBV5-5 and J is TRBJ2-7; 7 nucleotides line up with TRBD1. The junction had 6 bases not matched to a gene; V was cut back by 1 base and J by 2 bases. Germline CDR1 and CDR2: SGHKS and YYEKEE (reference sequence). The CDR3 runs 15 residues. The CDR3 spells CASSLRQGEAYEQYF. The DNA read from the CDR3 is TGTGCCAGCAGCTTGAGACAGGGTGAAGCCTACGAG.